The 19 T cell receptor beta chains given below trace back to one sample, sequenced in a study of blood T cell repertoires in COVID-19 (dated by TCRdb to the early 2020s). Library preparation employed the immunoSEQ multiplex PCR assay. TCRdb carries this immuneACCESS record with in-frame sequences only. Its versions omit some clonotypes, under half of them owing to an unresolved V gene in the studies checked, with the rest unexplained. This sample has around 230,000 clones in its table, and approximately 83% of those were observed once. The leading ten clones occupy 27% of the sample. Sequenced material: peripheral blood. Every receptor here comes from a man between 40 and 49 years old with acute or convalescent COVID-19.

This sequence joins TRBV15 and TRBJ1-1, with TRBD1 identical over 10 bases. Trimming took 0 bases from V and 8 from J; bases not matched to a gene: 3. CDR1 and CDR2 (germline): LNHNV, YYDKDF (reference sequence). The CDR3 has 14 residues. CDR3: CATSRDRTGGEAFF. CDR3 coding DNA: TGTGCCACCAGCAGAGATCGGACAGGGGGGGAAGCTTTCTTT.

This chain joins TRBV18 and TRBJ1-2; 7 nucleotides align to TRBD1. The CDR3 sequence is 14 residues long. Trimming at V came to 5 bases and at J to 7 bases, leaving 10 bases not matched to a gene. Germline loops: CDR1 KGHSH, CDR2 LQKENI. DNA for the CDR3: TGTGCCAGCTCAGGAAACAGGGGCTTCGGTGGCTACACCTTC. Protein product: CASSGNRGFGGYTF.

This chain uses TRBV5-4 with TRBJ1-2; D is possibly TRBD1 (5 bases). The CDR3 consists of 12 residues. Germline CDR1 reads SGHNT; CDR2 reads YYREEE (reference sequence). With 3 bases removed from V and 4 bases from J, the gap between germline ends came to 7 bases. The CDR3 protein is CASSSDIYGYTF. CDR3 sequence (DNA): TGTGCCAGCAGCTCGGACATCTATGGCTACACCTTC.

The chain uses TRBV14 and TRBJ2-5, with D perhaps matching TRBD2 (6 bases). The CDR3 spans 15 residues. V gave up 1 base and J gave up 5 bases, with 14 bases separating them. From germline, CDR1 is SGHDN and CDR2 FVKESK. CDR3: CASSQGYAGKETQYF. The CDR3 coding sequence is TGTGCCAGCAGCCAAGGGTATGCGGGAAAGGAGACCCAGTACTTC.

The chain links TRBV7-6 to TRBJ1-4, with 10 bases fitting TRBD1. Germline V gives CDR1 SGHVS, CDR2 FNYEAQ. Losses at the gene ends were 7 bases for V and 10 bases for J; bases not matched to a gene: 15. The CDR3 spans 16 residues. The CDR3 nucleotides read TGTGCCAGCACCGATCCATTGGGACAGGGGTTGGCAAAACTGTTTTTT. It codes for CASTDPLGQGLAKLFF.

The CDR3 spells CASSLGAFQPQHF. In DNA, the CDR3 is TGTGCCAGCAGCTTGGGGGCCTTTCAGCCCCAGCATTTT. The chain links TRBV5-6 to TRBJ1-5, with no clear D. V lost 0 bases to trimming and J lost 6 bases, with 7 bases between them. The CDR3 sequence is 13 residues long. Germline assignment: CDR1 SGHDT and CDR2 YYEEEE.

This rearrangement joins TRBV5-1 to TRBJ2-3; no clear D gene. V dropped 4 bases and J dropped 1 base, with 16 bases sitting between them. CDR3 size: 16 residues. From germline, CDR1 is SGHRS and CDR2 YFSETQ. CDR3 bases: TGCGCCAGCAGCCCCGCCATAGGAGTCCGCACAGATACGCAGTATTTT. Translating gives CASSPAIGVRTDTQYF.

This clone was picked up many times. The chain has TRBV5-1 and TRBJ2-1, with 7 bases aligning to TRBD2. Trimming removed 2 bases from V and 9 bases from J; junction bases left unmatched: 20. This CDR3 contains 18 residues. CDR1 and CDR2 (germline): SGHRS, YFSETQ. This chain's CDR3 is CASSLLLGLVGRSGEQFF. CDR3 coding DNA: TGCGCCAGCAGCTTACTCCTCGGACTAGTGGGGAGGTCGGGTGAGCAGTTCTTC.

This rearrangement joins TRBV18 to TRBJ2-1; 12 positions match TRBD2. Trimming at V came to 2 bases and at J to 7 bases, leaving 6 bases not matched to a gene. The V gene's germline CDR1 is KGHSH and CDR2 LQKENI. The CDR3 loop spans 16 amino acids. CDR3 loop: CASSPETSGRTNEQFF. CDR3 nucleotides: TGTGCCAGCTCACCAGAGACTAGCGGGAGAACGAATGAGCAGTTCTTC.

V is TRBV5-1 and J is TRBJ2-7, with 12 nucleotides matching TRBD2. The length of the CDR3 is 16 residues. The V gene's germline CDR1 is SGHRS and CDR2 YFSETQ. With 1 base clipped from V and 2 bases from J, the junction kept 4 bases outside the gene matches. The CDR3: CASSLTLAGGAYEQYF. The CDR3 nucleotides read TGCGCCAGCAGCTTGACCCTAGCGGGAGGGGCCTACGAGCAGTACTTC.

The chain combines TRBV3-1 (or the pseudogene TRBV3-2) with TRBJ1-1, with D unresolved. Germline CDR1 and CDR2: LGHDT and YNNKEL (reference sequence). Trimming shortened V by 6 bases and J by 4 bases, and 15 bases separated the two germline ends. The CDR3 runs to 14 residues. CDR3 DNA sequence: TGTGCCAGCAGTCTCCAGGCTGGTAGCACTGAAGCTTTCTTT. It is translated as CASSLQAGSTEAFF.

The chain carries TRBV27 and TRBJ2-7; TRBD2 matches at 9 bases. With V trimmed by 6 bases and J by 3 bases, 6 bases remained unmatched. The length of the CDR3 is 14 residues. CDR1 is MNHEY, CDR2 SMNVEV, per germline (reference sequence). CDR3 loop: CASRASGRNYEQYF. The CDR3 coding sequence is TGTGCCAGCAGGGCCAGCGGGAGGAACTACGAGCAGTACTTC.

This clone was detected only a few times. The chain has TRBV5-1 and TRBJ2-7, with TRBD1 as a possible D gene (6 bases). Trimming shortened V by 0 bases and J by 1 base, and 11 bases separated the two germline ends. CDR1 and CDR2 (germline): SGHRS, YFSETQ. The CDR3 is 15 residues long. The CDR3 bases are TGCGCCAGCAGCTTGGACGGACAGATTTCCTACGAGCAGTACTTC. This sequence encodes CASSLDGQISYEQYF.

This clone was picked up a small number of times. The chain is built from TRBV18 and TRBJ1-1; D is ambiguous. Germline lookup yields CDR1 KGHSH and CDR2 LQKENI. The CDR3 totals 17 residues. V was trimmed by 3 bases and J by 5 bases, leaving 22 bases between them. CDR3 sequence reads: CASSPPSYPPGRTEAFF. The CDR3 DNA is TGTGCCAGCTCACCGCCCTCATACCCCCCGGGGAGGACTGAAGCTTTCTTT.

This chain joins TRBV6-2 or TRBV6-3 and TRBJ1-1; 10 bases match TRBD1. Germline CDR1 and CDR2: MNHEY and SVGEGT. V shed 4 bases and J 4 bases; nucleotides not matched to a gene: 12. The CDR3 is 17 residues long. Here the CDR3 reads CASSSFGTGVGATEAFF. As DNA, the CDR3 is TGTGCCAGCAGTTCGTTCGGGACAGGGGTAGGGGCCACTGAAGCTTTCTTT.

V gene TRBV5-1 combines with J gene TRBJ1-1; 10 nucleotides agree with TRBD1. J gave up 3 bases and V 9 bases, and 5 bases lay outside the gene matches. Looked up from germline, CDR1 is SGHRS and CDR2 is YFSETQ. The CDR3 has 13 residues. The CDR3 region has the DNA TGCGCCACCGCGGGGACAGGGGACACTGAAGCTTTCTTT. Translated: CATAGTGDTEAFF.

The chain combines TRBV18 with TRBJ2-1, with D possibly being TRBD2 (7 bases). The CDR3 is made up of 16 amino acids. Looked up from germline, CDR1 is KGHSH and CDR2 is LQKENI. With 1 base removed from V and 7 bases from J, the gap between germline ends came to 17 bases. CDR3 sequence (DNA): TGTGCCAGCTCACCACTGGCGGGAGAAGGGGGGAATGAGCAGTTCTTC. Protein sequence: CASSPLAGEGGNEQFF.

This sequence joins TRBV23-1 and TRBJ2-2; D remains unclear. TRBV23-1 is an ORF, with its function uncertain. The CDR3 is 12 amino acids. Trimming took off 10 bases at V and 3 bases at J, with 9 bases between the two ends. The CDR3 coding sequence is TGCGCCATCAACTTGCACACCGGGGAGCTGTTTTTT. This translates into CAINLHTGELFF.

CDR3 in amino acids: CASSQDLGGGYSNQPQHF. CDR3 nucleotide sequence: TGTGCCAGCAGCCAAGATTTAGGGGGCGGCTATAGCAATCAGCCCCAGCATTTT. This rearrangement joins TRBV4-2 to TRBJ1-5; 7 positions agree with TRBD1. V shed 0 bases, J shed 0 bases, and the junction held 8 bases outside the gene matches. CDR1 LGHNA and CDR2 YNFKEQ come from the germline V gene. The CDR3 consists of 18 residues.